A selection of T cell receptor beta chains follows, all from one sample in a study of CD8 T cells in ankylosing spondylitis. TCRdb called the 5' RACE reads again in MiXCR, with one record for every CDR3 protein. The sample contains 200,000 or so distinct CDR3 sequences, roughly 26% of which appear only once. The sequencing sample was made of blood, either unsorted or a sorted T cell fraction (not recorded which). Source of these receptors: a male donor with ankylosing spondylitis or in good health (not recorded which). Each CDR3 is given with its conserved first and last residue. Fields, in order: V gene, clone size, J gene, D gene, CDR3 DNA, CDR3 protein. The D gene is left open where the match is weak. Size is stated for part of the rows, as once, few or many counts, or as a class when the clone is expanded.

TRBV2	many	TRBJ2-3	TRBD2	TGTGCCAGCACCATGACTAGCGCCACAGATACGCAGTATTTT	CASTMTSATDTQYF
TRBV10-3	few	TRBJ2-7	TRBD1	TGTGCCATCAGTGAGTCGGACAGGGGGTACTACGAGCAGTACTTC	CAISESDRGYYEQYF
TRBV29-1	many	TRBJ2-5	TRBD2	TGCAGCGTTGAAGTAACTAGCGGCTCGCCCTACTTC	CSVEVTSGSPYF
TRBV9	many	TRBJ2-1	.	TGTGCCAGCAGCGACAGGGTTTCGGCGGAAGGGGAGCAGTTCTTC	CASSDRVSAEGEQFF
TRBV24-1	.	TRBJ2-6	.	TGTGCCACAGGTGCCGGGGCCAACGTCCTGACTTTC	CATGAGANVLTF
TRBV7-2	many	TRBJ2-7	.	TGTGCCAGCAGCCAGGGACGGTCCTACGAGCAGTACTTC	CASSQGRSYEQYF
TRBV6-1	.	TRBJ1-1	.	TGTGCCAGCAGAAAACAGGGAGGGGACACTGAAGCTTTCTTT	CASRKQGGDTEAFF
TRBV20-1	few	TRBJ2-7	.	TGCAGTGGCTCGGGACATCTCTACGAGCAGTACTTC	CSGSGHLYEQYF
TRBV6-1	few	TRBJ1-5	.	TGTGCCAGCAGGGCCCAGGGGCAGTTGGGTAGCAATCAGCCCCAGCATTTT	CASRAQGQLGSNQPQHF
TRBV18	few	TRBJ1-1	.	TGTGCCAGCTCACCGGTAAGGAAGGGTGGAATGAACACTGAAGCTTTCTTT	CASSPVRKGGMNTEAFF
TRBV7-2	few	TRBJ2-3	TRBD1	TGTGCCAGCAGCTTCTACAGGGGGCGCGAATTCCGGTATTTT	CASSFYRGREFRYF
TRBV20-1	.	TRBJ1-1	TRBD1	TGCAGTGTCCTCAGGGGGGCAAACGAAGCTTTCTTT	CSVLRGANEAFF
TRBV29-1	many	TRBJ1-1	.	TGCAGCGGGCGGGACCCCGGGGAAACTGAAGCTTTCTTT	CSGRDPGETEAFF
TRBV6-5	.	TRBJ2-7	TRBD2	TGTGCCAGCAGTTACGCGGGACTATCCGAGCAGTACTTC	CASSYAGLSEQYF
TRBV20-1	few	TRBJ2-5	TRBD2	TGCAGTGCTAGCAAAGTAGCGGGAGGTTTGAAGACCCAGTACTTC	CSASKVAGGLKTQYF
TRBV29-1	few	TRBJ2-1	TRBD2	TGCAGCGTGGGGACTAGCGGAGGCTACAATGAGCAGTTCTTC	CSVGTSGGYNEQFF
TRBV20-1	few	TRBJ2-5	.	TGCAGTGCAATATTCCAAAACACCCAGTACTTC	CSAIFQNTQYF
TRBV29-1	.	TRBJ1-1	.	TGCAGCGTACAGACTGATATAATGAACACTGAAGCTTTCTTT	CSVQTDIMNTEAFF
TRBV12-3/TRBV12-4	many	TRBJ2-7	.	TGTGCCAGCAGTTTTTCAGGAGGCTACGAGCAGTACTTC	CASSFSGGYEQYF
TRBV7-2	many	TRBJ2-1	TRBD2	TGTGCCAGCAGCTTAAGACCTGAGGGAGGGAATGAGCAGTTCTTC	CASSLRPEGGNEQFF
TRBV11-2	many	TRBJ2-2	.	TGTGCCAGCAGTTTAAACACCGGGGAGCTGTTTTTT	CASSLNTGELFF
TRBV20-1	.	TRBJ2-5	TRBD1	TGCAGTGCTTCACCCAAACAGGGGGCGCGAGGAGACCCTTCATTC	CSASPKQGARGDPSF
TRBV20-1	few	TRBJ2-3	.	TGCAGTGCTAGTGGGCGGAACACAGATACGCAGTATTTT	CSASGRNTDTQYF
TRBV15	few	TRBJ1-1	TRBD1	TGTGCCACTATGGGAGGGGGCCGTGAAGCTTTCTTT	CATMGGGREAFF
TRBV7-2	many	TRBJ1-1	.	TGTGCCAGCAGCTTAGCGCATGCAGGACAGAACACTGAAGCTTTCTTT	CASSLAHAGQNTEAFF
TRBV7-7	few	TRBJ2-2	.	TGTGCTAGCAGTCCGGGGAGGCAGGTGAACACCGGGGAGCTGTTTTTT	CASSPGRQVNTGELFF
TRBV20-1	many	TRBJ1-3	.	TGCAGTGCTAGAGTTCCGGGACAAGCGGGAGGAAACACCATATATTTT	CSARVPGQAGGNTIYF
TRBV20-1	.	TRBJ2-1	.	TGCAGTGCTAGAGCGGGAGTTGAGGATGAGCAGTTCTTC	CSARAGVEDEQFF
TRBV27	many	TRBJ1-6	.	TGTGCCAGCAGTCCCAATACAGGGAGCCCTAGGGGTCCCCTCCACTTT	CASSPNTGSPRGPLHF
TRBV7-2	many	TRBJ2-5	TRBD1	TGTGCCAGCAGCCTCTGGGGACAGGGGCAAGAGACCCAGTACTTC	CASSLWGQGQETQYF
TRBV20-1	.	TRBJ2-3	.	TGCAGTGCTAGAGGTCAGGGCACAGATACGCAGTATTTT	CSARGQGTDTQYF
TRBV20-1	few	TRBJ2-7	.	TGCAGTGCTAGAGATCAAACTCGGTACTACGAGCAGTACTTC	CSARDQTRYYEQYF
TRBV6-1	.	TRBJ1-1	.	TGTGCCAGCAGAGGTTGGCAGGAGAACACTGAAGCTTTCTTT	CASRGWQENTEAFF
TRBV3-1	many	TRBJ2-2	TRBD1	TGTGCCGCAGGGGGCACCGGGGAGCTGTTTTTT	CAAGGTGELFF
TRBV5-6	many	TRBJ2-5	.	TGTGCCAGCAGCACCCAGGGAGCCCAAGAGACCCAGTACTTC	CASSTQGAQETQYF
TRBV20-1	.	TRBJ2-2	.	TGCAGTGCTAGAGCCGGACAGTACACCGGGGAGCTGTTTTTT	CSARAGQYTGELFF
TRBV6-1	few	TRBJ1-5	TRBD1	TGTGCCAGCAGACGCGGGACAGGGAATCAGCCCCAGCATTTT	CASRRGTGNQPQHF
TRBV7-3	few	TRBJ2-7	.	TGTGCCAGCAGCTTATTCCCAGGGTACGAGCAGTACTTC	CASSLFPGYEQYF
TRBV11-2	many	TRBJ2-7	TRBD2	TGTGCCAGCAGCTTAAGGGGGCCACTAGCGGGAGCATCCTACGAGCAGTACTTC	CASSLRGPLAGASYEQYF
TRBV29-1	few	TRBJ2-1	TRBD1	TGCAGCGTGAGGGACAGCTGGCCATTAGTGCAGTTCTTC	CSVRDSWPLVQFF
TRBV20-1	few	TRBJ2-7	.	TGCAGTGCTAGAGGGTCGCCCGGTGAGTACGGGCAGTACTTC	CSARGSPGEYGQYF